This T cell receptor (beta chain) comes out of a study of metastatic and nonmetastatic thyroid tumors. Across the study: Repertoire comparison spanned blood and tumor or nodule tissue of malignant and benign thyroid patients.

In the original analysis: Construction of a distant-metastasis classifier for papillary thyroid cancer relied on CDR3 differences across clinicopathological groups. TCRdb re-called the PCR reads with MiXCR. The V and J calls reflect TCRdb's pipeline rather than the authors' work. Found here are some 16,000 clones, around 16% of them singletons; the top ten hold around a sixth. J gave up 12 bases and V 7 bases, and 12 bases lay outside the gene matches. The CDR3 runs 13 residues. There were no patients who had received any treatment before thyroid surgery. This sequence was found in a female donor with papillary thyroid cancer or a benign thyroid nodule (not recorded which). Some clones in this sample may be carry-over from other donors' samples. This chain links TRBV12-3 or TRBV12-4 with TRBJ1-2; 9 bases align to TRBD1. Material: blood. The CDR3 loop reads CASTAGTGRSHTF. The CDR3 bases are TGTGCCAGCACCGCCGGGACAGGGAGGTCTCACACCTTC.